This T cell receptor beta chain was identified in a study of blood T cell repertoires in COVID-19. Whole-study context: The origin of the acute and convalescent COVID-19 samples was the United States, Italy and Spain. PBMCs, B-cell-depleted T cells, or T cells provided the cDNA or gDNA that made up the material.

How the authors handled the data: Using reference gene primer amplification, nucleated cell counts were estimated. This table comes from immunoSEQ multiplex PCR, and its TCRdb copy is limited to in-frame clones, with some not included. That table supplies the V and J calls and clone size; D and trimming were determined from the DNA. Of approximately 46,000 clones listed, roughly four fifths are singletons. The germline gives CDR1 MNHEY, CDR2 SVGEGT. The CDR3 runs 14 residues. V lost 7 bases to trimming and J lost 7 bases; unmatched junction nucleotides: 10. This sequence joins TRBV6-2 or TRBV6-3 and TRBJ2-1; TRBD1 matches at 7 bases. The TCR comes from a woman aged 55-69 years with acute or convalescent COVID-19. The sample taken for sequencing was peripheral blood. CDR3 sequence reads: CASTPTGPTNEQFF. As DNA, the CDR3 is TGTGCCAGCACCCCGACAGGGCCGACGAATGAGCAGTTCTTC.